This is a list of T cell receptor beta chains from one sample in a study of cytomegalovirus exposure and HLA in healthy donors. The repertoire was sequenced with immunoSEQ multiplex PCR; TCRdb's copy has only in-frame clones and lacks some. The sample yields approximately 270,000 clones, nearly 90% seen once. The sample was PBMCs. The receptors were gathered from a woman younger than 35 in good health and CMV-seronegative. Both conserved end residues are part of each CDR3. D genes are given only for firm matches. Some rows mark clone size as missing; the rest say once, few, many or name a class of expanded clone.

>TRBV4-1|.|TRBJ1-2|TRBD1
TGCGCCAGCAGCCAGCTTAGGGGACAGGGGCCGAATGGCTACACCTTC
CASSQLRGQGPNGYTF
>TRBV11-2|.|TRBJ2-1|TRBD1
TGTGCCAGCAGTTTTTTTCGGGACAGGGGACCCTACAATGAGCAGTTCTTC
CASSFFRDRGPYNEQFF
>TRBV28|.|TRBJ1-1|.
TGTGCCAGCAGTTTGAAGCCCACGAACACTGAAGCTTTCTTT
CASSLKPTNTEAFF
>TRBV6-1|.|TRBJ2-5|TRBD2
TGTGCCAGCAGGCTAGCGGGGGGTCAGGAGACCCAGTACTTC
CASRLAGGQETQYF
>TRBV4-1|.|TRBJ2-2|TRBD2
TGCGCCAGCAGCGTTCTAGCGGGAGATACGAACACCGGGGAGCTGTTTTTT
CASSVLAGDTNTGELFF
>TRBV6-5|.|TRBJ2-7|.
TGTGCCAGCACCACCGGGTTTCGCTACGAGCAGTACTTC
CASTTGFRYEQYF
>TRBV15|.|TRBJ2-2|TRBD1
TGTGCCACCAGCCCGACAGGGGGCCCGACCGGGGAGCTGTTTTTT
CATSPTGGPTGELFF
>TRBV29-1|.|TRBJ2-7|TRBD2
TGCAGCGTTGGAGGGGTCTACGAGCGGGGGGCCTTCTACGAGCAGTACTTC
CSVGGVYERGAFYEQYF
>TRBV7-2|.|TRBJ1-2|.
TGTGCCAGCAGCTCCCGAGAGGGCGGGGCCCTTCCCTACACCTTC
CASSSREGGALPYTF
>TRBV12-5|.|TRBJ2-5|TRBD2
TGTGCTAGTGGTTTTGGACTAGCGGGGGGCCCCGGTAGGATCGAGACCCAGTACTTC
CASGFGLAGGPGRIETQYF
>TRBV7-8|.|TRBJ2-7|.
TGTGCCAGCAGCTTACTGGCAGGGGTGGCGTACGAGCAGTACTTC
CASSLLAGVAYEQYF
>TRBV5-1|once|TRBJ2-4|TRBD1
TGCGCCAGCAGCTTGCGGACAGGGGAAAACATTCAGTACTTC
CASSLRTGENIQYF
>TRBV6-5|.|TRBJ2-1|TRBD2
TGTGCCAGCAGTTACTCAAGCGGGGAAACCTACAATGAGCAGTTCTTC
CASSYSSGETYNEQFF
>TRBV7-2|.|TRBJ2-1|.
TGTGCCAGCAGCTCAGGGACTCTTCAGGAGCAGTTCTTC
CASSSGTLQEQFF
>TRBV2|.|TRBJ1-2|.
TGTGCCAGCAGTGAATCCTGGGCTAGCGGCTACACCTTC
CASSESWASGYTF
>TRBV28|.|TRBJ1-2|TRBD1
TGTGCCAGCAGGGACAGGAGCCTCTATGGCTACACCTTC
CASRDRSLYGYTF
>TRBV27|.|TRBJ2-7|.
TGTGCCAGCAGTGCACGGGGCTCCTACGAGCAGTACTTC
CASSARGSYEQYF
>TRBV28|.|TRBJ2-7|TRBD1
TGTGCCAGCAGTTCGGGACAGGGGGTTAGGTACGAGCAGTACTTC
CASSSGQGVRYEQYF
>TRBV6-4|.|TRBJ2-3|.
TGTGCCAGCAGTCAAGAGGCGGGGCGGGGCCCCACAGATACGCAGTATTTT
CASSQEAGRGPTDTQYF
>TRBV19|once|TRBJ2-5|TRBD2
TGTGCCAGTAGTATCTCGGCTAGCGGGGGCCCGTACCAAGAGACCCAGTACTTC
CASSISASGGPYQETQYF
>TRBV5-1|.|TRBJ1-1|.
TGCGCCAGCAGCTGGGCGGGAAGTGACACTGAAGCTTTCTTT
CASSWAGSDTEAFF
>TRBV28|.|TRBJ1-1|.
TGTGCCAGCAGTTTGTCCGGGAAGGGTGACACTGAAGCTTTCTTT
CASSLSGKGDTEAFF
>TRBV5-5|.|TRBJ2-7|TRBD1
TGTGCCAGCAGCCGAGCAGGGACAGCCACCTACGAGCAGTACTTC
CASSRAGTATYEQYF
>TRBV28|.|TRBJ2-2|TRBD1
TGTGCCAGCAGCCTCTATCGACAGGGCACCGGGGAGCTGTTTTTT
CASSLYRQGTGELFF
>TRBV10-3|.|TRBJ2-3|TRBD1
TGTGCCATCAGTGAGACGGACAGGGGAACGGATACGCAGTATTTT
CAISETDRGTDTQYF
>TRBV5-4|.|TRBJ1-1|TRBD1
TGTGCCAGCAGCTTGAGGGGGCGCGACACTGAAGCTTTCTTT
CASSLRGRDTEAFF
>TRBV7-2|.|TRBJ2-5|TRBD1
TGTGCCAGCAGCTTACTACCAGGGACAGGCGTCGCGTGGGAGACCCAGTACTTC
CASSLLPGTGVAWETQYF
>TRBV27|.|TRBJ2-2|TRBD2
TGTGCCAGCAGTTTTAGCGGGGGGGCTGTATTGAACACCGGGGAGCTGTTTTTT
CASSFSGGAVLNTGELFF
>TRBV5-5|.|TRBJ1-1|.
TGTGCCAGCAGCTCCGCCGGGGTCGAAGCTTTCTTT
CASSSAGVEAFF
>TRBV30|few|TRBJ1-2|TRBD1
TGTGCCTGGGGGACAGAGGTGAACTATGGCTACACCTTC
CAWGTEVNYGYTF
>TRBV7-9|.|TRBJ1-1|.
TGTGCCAGCAGCTCCTCCGGGTACACTGAAGCTTTCTTT
CASSSSGYTEAFF
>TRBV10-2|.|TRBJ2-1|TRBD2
TGCGCCAGCAGTGTTCTGGATCCGCGGGGGGCCAGCTCCTACAATGAGCAGTTCTTC
CASSVLDPRGASSYNEQFF
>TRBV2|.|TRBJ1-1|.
TGTGCCAGCACCGGGAGAGGGAACACTGAAGCTTTCTTT
CASTGRGNTEAFF
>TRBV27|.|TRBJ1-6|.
TGTGCCAGCAGTTTATGGGGCTCTGGGAATTCACCCCTCCACTTT
CASSLWGSGNSPLHF
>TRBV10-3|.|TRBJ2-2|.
TGTGCCATCAGTGACGGGGTTACCGGGGAGCTGTTTTTT
CAISDGVTGELFF
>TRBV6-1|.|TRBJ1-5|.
TGTGCCAGCAGTGAATATCAGCAGCCCCAGCATTTT
CASSEYQQPQHF